This TCR beta chain originates from a study of Graves' ophthalmopathy and Graves' hyperthyroidism (dated by TCRdb to 2017 to 2018). The study in broad terms: A patient counted as having stable hyperthyroidism if there was no progression to ophthalmopathy within 18 months of follow-up. In more than five hyperthyroidism patients, the T-cell repertoires found in thyroid tissue were compared with those found in blood. Following sample collection, hyperthyroidism patients were given methimazole at a starting dose of 30 mg daily, and ophthalmopathy patients were given high-dose intravenous methylprednisolone. To explore V-J signatures that separate ophthalmopathy from hyperthyroidism, a discovery set of about a hundred patients was enrolled, consisting of 43 with ophthalmopathy and approximately 57 with stable hyperthyroidism. In total, around 130 blood samples were TCR-sequenced: 43 ophthalmopathy, 80 or so hyperthyroidism and roughly 17 hyperthyroidism-to-ophthalmopathy patients. To tell Graves' ophthalmopathy apart from Graves' hyperthyroidism, and to predict which patients would progress to ophthalmopathy, the study relied on TCR beta repertoire signatures. For independent validation, a separate cohort was made up of around 18 hyperthyroidism patients plus 17 patients who later progressed from hyperthyroidism to ophthalmopathy. What the study reported, not specific to this receptor: Sample size was not statistically predetermined, and group allocation was not concealed from the investigators. In validation, the model predicted ophthalmopathy progression with about 71% sensitivity and roughly 72% specificity; approximately 12 predicted patients were CT-confirmed with GO in a median of around 6.5 months. In cross-validation, the 13-signature model distinguished ophthalmopathy from stable hyperthyroidism with approximately 85% sensitivity and almost 83% specificity, and in the test set the corresponding values were approximately 80% and 68%. Most expanded thyroid clonotypes with a frequency above 0.001 also appeared in blood, which suggests that blood repertoires may reflect the immune response in the thyroid.

For repertoire sequencing, the TCR beta CDR3 regions were amplified from RNA transcripts. The first round was an RT-PCR using HTBI primers with the Qiagen OneStep RT-PCR kit, and this first round was followed by a second-round multiplex PCR, then size selection and purification. Libraries were sequenced on an Illumina HiSeq2000 using paired-end 100 bp reads. Concerning the study's data processing: SOAPnuke was used to process the reads, removing any read that contained adapters or uncalled bases, had a mean Phred below 15, or lacked an exact match to the constant primer or identifier. High-quality paired reads were merged with COPE v1.2.5. Each unique nucleotide sequence was defined as a clonotype, and clonotypes were aligned to IMGT TRB V, D and J references with MiTCR v1.1. Only V-J combinations with frequency above 0.0001 were analysed, covering 99% to 99.2% of repertoires. For each V-J combination, a TCR clonal expansion and chaos score was defined as the ratio of F50 clonal expansion to chaos observed in the TCRdist matrix. Features were reduced by Welch's t-statistics and random forest to approximately 12 V-J combinations, which fed a naive Bayes classifier. The similarity between thyroid and blood repertoires was quantified using the Morisita-Horn index. TCRdb passed the public sequencing reads through fastp at Q25 and MiXCR, retaining productive beta sequences. Every entry covers one CDR3 protein and lists the most common genes and DNA from its rows. The V and J calls and clone size are TCRdb's, not the authors'. The sample has around 1.1 million distinct CDR3 sequences on record, about 40% of them singletons. 8.5% to 14% of the sample is in the top ten clones.

The CDR3 sequence holds 14 residues, the cysteine and phenylalanine included. Only CDR3 DNA remains: 42 bases, in frame from the first base. Sequences ENHRY (CDR1) and SYGVKD (CDR2) are obtained from the germline V gene. The germline V and J ends show losses of 6 bases and 2 bases respectively, and no gene match explains 6 bases of the junction. Patients with hyperthyroidism were aged 18 to 65 years, had been newly diagnosed, and had a disease duration of less than 2 months. Patients were excluded if they had other autoimmune diseases, uncontrolled infections, pregnancy or lactation. Clinical symptoms, serum thyroxine, TRAb, thyroid ultrasound and orbital computed tomography formed the basis of the diagnosis. Trizol reagent was used to extract the total RNA, and its quality was then checked on an Agilent 2100 Bioanalyzer. Of note for this clonotype: Its antigen remains unidentified. Base quality data are lacking; no much larger clone is found one base away.

The sequencing input was peripheral blood or thyroid tissue (not recorded which). The TCR comes from an adult man with Graves' hyperthyroidism. This receptor chain uses TRBV10-3 and TRBJ1-2, with TRBD1 identical over 7 junction bases. The CDR3 is CAIRTGQNNYGYTF. The DNA sequence is given as TGTGCCATCAGGACAGGGCAAAACAACTATGGCTACACCTTC.